Below, 14 T cell receptor beta chains from the same sample are listed, as sequenced in a study of identical twins. TCRdb re-analysed the 5' RACE reads in MiXCR, keeping a single row per CDR3 protein. The table has just over 450,000 distinct CDR3 sequences, more than 13% seen once. In addition, the sample was reused for a study of yellow fever vaccine responses in identical twins.

The material sequenced was CD4+ T cells sorted from blood. The receptors were gathered from a woman aged 18-29 years in good health.

This clonotype was counted between two and nine times. The chain carries TRBV15 and TRBJ2-2; 10 bases are shared with TRBD1. Germline V gene sequence: CDR1 LNHNV, CDR2 YYDKDF (reference sequence). The CDR3 has 16 amino acids. J lost 5 bases, V lost 1 base, and 4 bases had no gene match. The CDR3 is CATSRGGTGETGELFF. The CDR3 coding sequence is TGTGCCACCAGCAGAGGGGGGACAGGGGAAACCGGGGAGCTGTTTTTT.

The V gene is TRBV21-1, the J gene TRBJ2-4; TRBD2, as called in the table, went unchecked against the DNA. TRBV21-1 is classified as a pseudogene. The CDR3 has 16 residues. CDR3 DNA sequence: TGTCCCGAGTTCCGGCTAGCGGGAGGAGCCAAAAACATTCAGTACTTC. Protein: CPEFRLAGGAKNIQYF.

In this sample, this clonotype turned up a few times. This chain's CDR3 is CASKRTSGRLNEQFF. The CDR3 DNA reads as TGTGCCAGCAAACGGACTAGCGGGAGATTGAACGAGCAGTTCTTC. The J gene is TRBJ2-1, the V gene TRBV14, with 13 bases aligning to TRBD2. The germline V gene encodes CDR1 SGHDN and CDR2 FVKESK. Losses at the gene ends were 7 bases for V and 10 bases for J; bases not matched to a gene: 10. The CDR3 contains 15 residues.

Only a few counts were recorded for this clonotype. The chain couples TRBV3-1 to TRBJ2-3; D is uncertain. CDR1 and CDR2 (germline): LGHDT, YNNKEL (reference sequence). The CDR3 totals 16 residues. Deletions cut 1 base from V and 2 bases from J, with 13 bases between. CDR3 loop: CASSQASVMLTDTQYF. The DNA for the CDR3 is TGTGCCAGCAGCCAAGCGTCGGTCATGCTCACAGATACGCAGTATTTT.

This chain links TRBV10-3 with TRBJ2-2, with TRBD1 identical over 10 bases. This CDR3 is 15 amino acids long. Unmatched junction bases numbered 1, after V lost 6 bases and J lost 0 bases. Germline values: CDR1 ENHRY, CDR2 SYGVKD. Here the CDR3 reads CAIRGQGSNTGELFF. The CDR3 DNA follows: TGTGCCATCAGGGGACAGGGGTCGAACACCGGGGAGCTGTTTTTT.

The chain carries TRBV25-1 and TRBJ2-7; no clear D. Per germline, CDR1 MGHDK and CDR2 SYGVNS. The CDR3 has 12 amino acids. Trimming took 5 bases from V and 3 from J, leaving 8 bases between them. The CDR3 spells CASSKYRYEQYF. DNA of the CDR3: TGTGCCAGCAGTAAGTATCGCTACGAGCAGTACTTC.

The V and J genes are TRBV5-1 and TRBJ2-1; D remains ambiguous. The CDR3 extends over 16 amino acids. CDR1 is SGHRS, CDR2 YFSETQ, per germline. Between the trimmed V and J ends, which lost 2 bases and 9 bases, there was a span of 21 bases. The CDR3 reads CASSFTLDPTVGEQFF. In DNA form, the CDR3 reads TGCGCCAGCAGCTTTACACTTGATCCCACGGTTGGTGAGCAGTTCTTC.

This clonotype came up a few times. The chain links TRBV7-9 to TRBJ2-1; TRBD1 matches 7 bases. The V gene's germline CDR1 is SEHNR and CDR2 FQNEAQ (reference sequence). The length of the CDR3 is 15 residues. V dropped 5 bases and J dropped 5; count of bases not matched to a gene: 9. Here the CDR3 reads CASSRRQGTHNEQFF. CDR3 sequence (DNA): TGTGCCAGCAGCCGCCGACAGGGCACCCACAATGAGCAGTTCTTC.

Many counts were recorded for this clonotype. The chain links TRBV12-3 or TRBV12-4 to TRBJ1-5; no firm D call. This CDR3 region has 15 residues. V was trimmed by 3 bases and J by 0 bases, leaving 9 bases between them. The chain's CDR3 is CASSFLGNSNQPQHF. The DNA of the CDR3 is TGTGCCAGCAGTTTCCTAGGTAATAGCAATCAGCCCCAGCATTTT.

This chain uses TRBV7-2 with TRBJ2-7; D might be TRBD2 (7 bases). Per the germline V gene, CDR1 is SGHTA and CDR2 is FQGNSA. There are 14 residues in the CDR3. Trimming left V 1 base short and J 4 bases short, with 11 bases between. This CDR3 is CASSLEGGRYEQYF. The DNA for the CDR3 is TGTGCCAGCAGCTTAGAGGGGGGGAGGTACGAGCAGTACTTC.

The chain employs TRBV7-2 and TRBJ2-2; D is uncertain. V was pared by 6 bases and J by 3 bases, with 17 bases between. Looked up from germline, CDR1 is SGHTA and CDR2 is FQGNSA. The CDR3 is 16 residues long. CDR3 protein: CASSLIRPDHTGELFF. The CDR3 coding sequence is TGTGCCAGCAGTTTAATCCGACCGGACCACACCGGGGAGCTGTTTTTT.

This chain joins TRBV14 and TRBJ2-3; TRBD1 aligns across 7 bases. This CDR3 spans 19 amino acids. Losses at the gene ends were 1 base for V and 7 bases for J; bases not matched to a gene: 20. In germline, CDR1 is SGHDN, CDR2 FVKESK. CDR3 nucleotide sequence: TGTGCCAGCAGCCAAGGGACAGGTCGCACAATGGGGCGGAGATATACGCAGTATTTT. This codes for CASSQGTGRTMGRRYTQYF.

CDR3 coding DNA: TGCAGTGTTACCCCCTACGAGCAGTACTTC. This translates into CSVTPYEQYF. The chain joins TRBV20-1 to TRBJ2-7; D uncertain. V shed 7 bases and J shed 2 bases, with 6 bases lying between them. The CDR3 runs to 10 residues. CDR1 is DFQATT, CDR2 SNEGSKA, per germline (reference sequence).

The table lists this clonotype with many counts. The chain links TRBV27 to TRBJ1-1; TRBD1 aligns across 7 bases. V dropped 8 bases and J dropped 6; count of bases not matched to a gene: 15. The CDR3 runs to 15 residues. The germline CDR1 and CDR2 sequences are MNHEY and SMNVEV (reference sequence). CDR3 bases: TGTGCCAGCTCCATCGAGGGGGCTAAGAAGGCTGAAGCTTTCTTT. Protein: CASSIEGAKKAEAFF.